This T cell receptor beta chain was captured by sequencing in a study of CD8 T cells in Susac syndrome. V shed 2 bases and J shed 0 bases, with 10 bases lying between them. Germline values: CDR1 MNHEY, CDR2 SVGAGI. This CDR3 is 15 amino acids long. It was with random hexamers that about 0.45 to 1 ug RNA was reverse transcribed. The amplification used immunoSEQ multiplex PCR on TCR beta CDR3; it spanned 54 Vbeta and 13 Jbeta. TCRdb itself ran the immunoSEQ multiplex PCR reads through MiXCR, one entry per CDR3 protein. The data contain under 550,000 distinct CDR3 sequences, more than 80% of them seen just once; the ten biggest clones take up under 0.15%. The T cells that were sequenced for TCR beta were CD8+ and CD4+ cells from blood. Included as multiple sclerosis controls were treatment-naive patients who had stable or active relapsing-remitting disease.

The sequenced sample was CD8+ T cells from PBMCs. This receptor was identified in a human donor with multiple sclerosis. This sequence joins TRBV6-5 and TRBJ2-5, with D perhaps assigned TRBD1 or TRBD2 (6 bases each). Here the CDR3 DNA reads TGTGCCAGCAGTTACGGGGGGACATACCAAGAGACCCAGTACTTC. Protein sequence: CASSYGGTYQETQYF.